Below, 26 T cell receptor beta chains from the same sample are listed, as sequenced in a study of OX40 agonist ivuxolimab in advanced cancers. Sequencing used immunoSEQ multiplex PCR; TCRdb keeps in-frame clones, though not all of them. Of about 77,000 clones listed, around 83% were seen once; the top ten hold about 0.73%. Sequencing used CD4+ or CD8+ T cells sorted from blood, obtained in a trial of the OX40 agonist ivuxolimab. The receptor source for this set is an adult with an advanced solid tumor such as melanoma, head and neck, liver or kidney cancer.

The genes are TRBV4-2 and TRBJ1-4; 7 bases align to TRBD1. Unmatched junction bases numbered 7, after V lost 2 bases and J lost 7 bases. CDR3 length equals 15 residues. The germline V gene encodes CDR1 LGHNA and CDR2 YNFKEQ. For the CDR3, the DNA is TGTGCCAGCAGCCAAAAACAGGGGTCGGGTGAAAAACTGTTTTTT. Residues: CASSQKQGSGEKLFF.

This chain links TRBV7-2 with TRBJ1-1; D not certain. Germline CDR1 reads SGHTA; CDR2 reads FQGNSA. The germline V and J ends were trimmed by 6 bases and 4 bases, with 21 bases remaining between them. This CDR3 is 16 amino acids long. CDR3 residues: CASSSSLGPPRTEAFF. In DNA, the CDR3 is TGTGCCAGCAGTTCCTCCCTTGGGCCTCCCCGCACTGAAGCTTTCTTT.

The chain links TRBV5-1 to TRBJ2-2, with 13 bases fitting TRBD2. After removal of 3 bases from V and 7 bases from J, the junction contained 12 bases not matched to a gene. The CDR3 runs 18 residues. Germline loops: CDR1 SGHRS, CDR2 YFSETQ. The CDR3 is CASSSTSGGAPTGGELFF. The CDR3 region has the DNA TGCGCCAGCAGCTCTACTAGCGGGGGGGCTCCCACGGGCGGGGAGCTGTTTTTT.

This chain links TRBV5-6 with TRBJ1-1; no definite D call. The CDR3 has 14 amino acids. V lost 2 bases and J 1 base, leaving 9 bases between the germline ends. Germline CDR1 SGHDT, CDR2 YYEEEE. CDR3 nucleotides: TGTGCCAGCAGCTTTGGTTCGGCGAACACTGAAGCTTTCTTT. The encoded protein is CASSFGSANTEAFF.

The chain joins TRBV19 to TRBJ2-7; D is possibly TRBD2 (5 bases). The V end lost 9 bases, the J end lost 2 bases, and 11 bases lay between the germline ends. The V gene's germline CDR1 is LNHDA and CDR2 SQIVND (reference sequence). The CDR3 length is 12 residues. The CDR3 protein is CASVGVTYEQYF. In DNA, the CDR3 is TGTGCCAGCGTCGGGGTAACCTACGAGCAGTACTTC.

V gene TRBV14 combines with J gene TRBJ2-2; D possibly corresponds to TRBD1 (6 bases). CDR1 is SGHDN, CDR2 FVKESK, per germline. The CDR3 runs to 14 residues. Trimming cost V 1 base and J 8 bases, with 11 bases left between them. CDR3 sequence: CASSQVNRAGELFF. CDR3 bases: TGTGCCAGCAGCCAAGTTAACAGGGCTGGGGAGCTGTTTTTT.

V is TRBV4-2 and J is TRBJ1-6, with D maybe TRBD1 (5 bases). The CDR3 runs 16 residues. Per germline, CDR1 LGHNA and CDR2 YNFKEQ. Trimming took off 0 bases at V and 4 bases at J, with 10 bases between the two ends. In DNA form, the CDR3 reads TGTGCCAGCAGCCAAGAGCCTACAGGTTATAATTCACCCCTCCACTTT. Translation: CASSQEPTGYNSPLHF.

The chain combines TRBV6-1 with TRBJ2-3; the match to TRBD1 covers 10 bases. The CDR3 is made up of 15 amino acids. Trimming cost V 5 bases and J 3 bases; bases outside gene matches: 5. Germline V gene sequence: CDR1 MNHNS, CDR2 SASEGT. This chain's CDR3 is CASSLTGGTTDTQYF. The CDR3 coding sequence is TGTGCCAGCAGTTTGACAGGGGGCACGACAGATACGCAGTATTTT.

This clone was seen once. V is TRBV2 and J is TRBJ1-5; TRBD1 matches 9 bases. V was clipped by 6 bases and J by 6 bases; unmatched bases: 9. The V gene's germline CDR1 is SNHLY and CDR2 FYNNEI. CDR3 length: 15 amino acids. CDR3 loop: CASRLTGGEGQPQHF. The CDR3 DNA sequence: TGTGCCAGCAGGCTAACAGGGGGCGAGGGTCAGCCCCAGCATTTT.

In this sample, this clone turned up a few times. The chain is built from TRBV30 and TRBJ2-5; D remains ambiguous. Trimming shortened V by 4 bases and J by 5 bases, and 14 bases separated the two germline ends. CDR1 and CDR2 from the germline V gene are GTSNPN and SVGIG (reference sequence). This CDR3 spans 13 amino acids. The CDR3 loop reads CAWMSIGSETQYF. CDR3 nucleotides: TGTGCCTGGATGTCAATAGGTTCCGAGACCCAGTACTTC.

In its sample, this clone was seen a few times. DNA of the CDR3: TGTGCCAGCAGCCAGGGACAGGACTATGGCTACACCTTC. Its protein product is CASSQGQDYGYTF. The chain links TRBV4-2 to TRBJ1-2; 8 nucleotides line up with TRBD1. This CDR3 is built from 13 residues. Germline CDR1 is LGHNA and CDR2 is YNFKEQ. Trimming removed 3 bases from V and 3 bases from J; junction bases left unmatched: 0.

The V and J genes are TRBV27 and TRBJ2-7; possibly TRBD1 for D (5 bases). This CDR3 has 14 residues. CDR1 is MNHEY and CDR2 is SMNVEV in the germline V gene (reference sequence). Trimming removed 3 bases at V and 6 bases at J, with 15 bases between. For the CDR3, the DNA is TGTGCCAGCAGTTTCGCCAGGGATGGCTTCGAGCAGTACTTC. Its translation is CASSFARDGFEQYF.

This chain uses TRBV7-2 with TRBJ1-2, with unresolved D. Trimming shortened V by 5 bases and J by 1 base, and 11 bases separated the two germline ends. The CDR3 extends over 14 amino acids. Germline V gene data show CDR1 as SGHTA and CDR2 as FQGNSA. CDR3 nucleotide sequence: TGTGCCAGCAGCCGCGGACGGCTTAACTATGGCTACACCTTC. Protein: CASSRGRLNYGYTF.

The chain employs TRBV5-1 and TRBJ1-3, with D unclear. CDR1 is SGHRS, CDR2 YFSETQ, per germline. The ends were cut back, 0 bases at V and 0 bases at J, with 13 bases in the middle. The CDR3 consists of 17 residues. CDR3 bases: TGCGCCAGCAGCTTGGGACAAGTGGGCTTCTCTGGAAACACCATATATTTT. As protein: CASSLGQVGFSGNTIYF.

The chain combines TRBV6-5 with TRBJ1-2; TRBD1 is a possible D gene (5 bases). The CDR3 runs 15 residues. CDR1 is MNHEY, CDR2 SVGAGI, per germline. Trimming took off 5 bases at V and 0 bases at J, with 13 bases between the two ends. The CDR3 loop is CASSTKTASNYGYTF. The DNA of the CDR3 is TGTGCCAGCAGTACGAAGACAGCTTCTAACTATGGCTACACCTTC.

This sequence joins TRBV28 and TRBJ2-7; 7 bases align to TRBD2. The CDR3 is 14 residues long. V lost 3 bases to trimming and J lost 2 bases; unmatched junction nucleotides: 4. The V gene's germline CDR1 is MDHEN and CDR2 SYDVKM. The CDR3 sequence is CASSFGGGTYEQYF. The CDR3 nucleotides read TGTGCCAGCAGTTTTGGGGGGGGAACCTACGAGCAGTACTTC. The full variable domain, with the rest looked up from reference TRBV28 and TRBJ2-7, is DVKVTQSSRYLVKRTGEKVFLECVQDMDHENMFWYRQDPGLGLRLIYFSYDVKMKEKGDIPEGYSVSREKKERFSLILESASTNQTSMYLCASSFGGGTYEQYFGPGTRLTVT.

The chain is built from TRBV5-1 and TRBJ1-6; 9 bases match TRBD1. Looked up from germline, CDR1 is SGHRS and CDR2 is YFSETQ. The CDR3 consists of 16 residues. Trimming at V came to 0 bases and at J to 9 bases, leaving 7 bases not matched to a gene. CDR3 region: CASSLEITGGPSPLHF. CDR3 bases: TGCGCCAGCAGCTTGGAAATCACAGGGGGCCCTTCACCCCTCCACTTT.

The V call is TRBV7-2, the J call TRBJ1-6; D remains unclear. The V end lost 5 bases, the J end lost 4 bases, and 9 bases lay between the germline ends. The CDR3 has 14 residues. Germline V gene data show CDR1 as SGHTA and CDR2 as FQGNSA. The CDR3 here is CASSPDPYNSPLHF. CDR3 DNA: TGTGCCAGCAGCCCTGACCCTTATAATTCACCCCTCCACTTT.

The rearrangement joins TRBV10-3 to TRBJ1-2; 8 bases are shared with TRBD1. The length of the CDR3 is 14 residues. V lost 0 bases and J lost 8; bases outside the gene matches: 5. Looked up from germline, CDR1 is ENHRY and CDR2 is SYGVKD. The CDR3 protein is CAISESGAGGGYTF. CDR3 in DNA: TGTGCCATCAGTGAGTCGGGAGCAGGGGGCGGCTACACCTTC.

The chain couples TRBV29-1 to TRBJ2-7, with 13 bases aligning to TRBD2. V lost 7 bases and J lost 3; bases outside the gene matches: 6. This CDR3 has 14 residues. CDR1 is SQVTM, CDR2 ANQGSEA, per germline. The CDR3 reads CSAKRTSGSYEQYF. The CDR3 DNA reads as TGCAGCGCAAAAAGGACTAGCGGGAGCTACGAGCAGTACTTC.

This clone was observed a few times. This chain joins TRBV7-9 and TRBJ1-2, with TRBD1 identical over 8 bases. Germline V CDR1 and CDR2: SEHNR, FQNEAQ (reference sequence). The CDR3 covers 16 residues. The ends lost 8 bases at V and 2 bases at J; junction bases unmatched: 13. CDR3 bases: TGTGCCAGCGGTAGGCAGGGGGCGTTGAGAAACTATGGCTACACCTTC. Protein product: CASGRQGALRNYGYTF.

This clone was observed a few times. V and J are TRBV18 and TRBJ2-7; D perhaps matches TRBD2 (6 bases). V lost 2 bases and J 0 bases, leaving 14 bases between the germline ends. Germline CDR1 and CDR2: KGHSH and LQKENI. The CDR3 spans 16 residues. The CDR3 loop reads CASSPNGGESSYEQYF. The DNA for the CDR3 is TGTGCCAGCTCACCAAATGGCGGGGAGAGCTCCTACGAGCAGTACTTC.

The gene calls are TRBV6-5 and TRBJ1-1, with TRBD1 as a possible D gene (5 bases). This CDR3 has 15 residues. Trimming shortened V by 4 bases and J by 4 bases, and 16 bases separated the two germline ends. The germline gives CDR1 MNHEY, CDR2 SVGAGI. The CDR3 DNA is TGTGCCAGCAGTTCAGCGACACTTGGGGGCACTGAAGCTTTCTTT. The encoded protein is CASSSATLGGTEAFF.

There are a few counts of this clone. The CDR3 sequence is CASSSLSRDRSQPQHF. The DNA of the CDR3 is TGTGCCAGCAGTTCTTTGTCCCGGGACAGATCTCAGCCCCAGCATTTT. The V and J genes are TRBV6-5 and TRBJ1-5; 7 positions match TRBD1. This CDR3 is built from 16 residues. Trimming removed 4 bases from V and 6 bases from J; junction bases left unmatched: 12. From germline, CDR1 is MNHEY and CDR2 SVGAGI.

This sequence joins TRBV28 and TRBJ2-7; D is perhaps TRBD2 (8 bases). The germline V gene encodes CDR1 MDHEN and CDR2 SYDVKM. Trimming shortened V by 6 bases and J by 2 bases, and 17 bases separated the two germline ends. This CDR3 contains 15 residues. The CDR3 DNA follows: TGTGCCAGCAGCCTCGGGAGGGGGCTAACCTACGAGCAGTACTTC. Translation gives CASSLGRGLTYEQYF.

About this clone: Relative to the germline gene, one junction end is altered; a read error may explain this. This rearrangement joins TRBV7-6 to TRBJ2-2, with unresolved D. The germline gives CDR1 SGHVS, CDR2 FNYEAQ. The CDR3 has 12 amino acids. The CDR3 region has the DNA TGTGCCAGCAGCTCGTACACTGGGGAGCTGTTTTTT. Translating gives CASSSYTGELFF.